This TCR beta chain was recovered during a study of HIV-infected patients and healthy controls. About 450 ng RNA was reverse transcribed with alpha and beta constant-region primers. Each of the alpha and beta chains got its own library through chain-specific third strand synthesis with indices. TCRdb called the 5' RACE reads again in MiXCR, with one record for every CDR3 protein. The sample contains roughly 15,000 distinct CDR3 sequences, roughly 9.9% of which appear only once. All unsorted peripheral T cells were captured because whole blood was used without fractionation. The CDR3 is made up of 13 amino acids. Trimming stripped 0 bases from V and 6 bases from J, with 7 bases between. Germline lookup yields CDR1 LGHNA and CDR2 YNFKEQ. This clonotype has only a few counts. Antigen unknown. Study conclusions and caveats: HIV-infected patients and controls differed significantly in mean usage of eight alpha and eight beta V genes.

This sequence was found in an adult in good health. The chain recombines TRBV4-2 with TRBJ2-3; D gene uncertain. Material for sequencing was blood. The CDR3 region is CASSQDLSDTQYF. CDR3 DNA: TGTGCCAGCAGCCAAGATCTTTCGGATACGCAGTATTTT.